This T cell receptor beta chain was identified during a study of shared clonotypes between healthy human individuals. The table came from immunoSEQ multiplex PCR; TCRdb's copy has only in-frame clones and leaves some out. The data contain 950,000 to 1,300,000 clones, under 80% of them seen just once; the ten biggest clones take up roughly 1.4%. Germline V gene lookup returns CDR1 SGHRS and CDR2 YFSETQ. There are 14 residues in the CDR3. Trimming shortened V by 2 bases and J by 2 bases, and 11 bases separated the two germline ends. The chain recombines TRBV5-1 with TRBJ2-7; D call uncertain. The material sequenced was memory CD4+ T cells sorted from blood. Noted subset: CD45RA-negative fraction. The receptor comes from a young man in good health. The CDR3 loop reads CASSFSSPTYEQYF. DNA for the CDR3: TGCGCCAGCAGCTTTAGTTCCCCGACCTACGAGCAGTACTTC.